The 7 T cell receptor beta chains in this list originate from one sample, sequenced in a study of tumor and adjacent non-tumor tissue in lung cancer. TCRbeta libraries were built with three rounds of nested PCR, modified from ARM-PCR. MiXCR, applied by TCRdb to the multiplex PCR reads, yields one record per CDR3 protein. This table has about 200,000 distinct CDR3 sequences, around 71% appearing once. RNA was extracted from bulk tissue without any cell sorting. The material sequenced was lung tumor tissue. The receptors here all came from a man in his sixties with non-small cell lung cancer.

With regard to this clonotype: This clone may be a read error of a much larger clone one base away. The chain joins TRBV6-2 or TRBV6-3 to TRBJ1-5; 9 nucleotides agree with TRBD1. CDR1 MNHEY and CDR2 SVGEGT come from the germline V gene. The CDR3 sequence is 14 residues long. The V and J ends lost 6 bases and 10 bases, in that order; junction bases with no gene match: 10. The CDR3: CASSLTGGTHPQHF. Written as DNA, the CDR3 is TGTGCCAGCAGCCTGACAGGGGGTACTCATCCCCAGCATTTT.

Points on this clonotype: Being one base from a much bigger clone, this may be a read error. V gene TRBV29-1 combines with J gene TRBJ1-6; 9 bases match TRBD1. This CDR3 has 13 residues. CDR1 and CDR2 from the germline V gene are SQVTM and ANQGSEA. V shed 5 bases, J shed 14 bases, and the junction held 10 bases outside the gene matches. CDR3 sequence reads: CSVQGSGQGSLHF. For the CDR3, the DNA is TGCAGCGTTCAAGGGTCGGGACAGGGATCCCTCCACTTT.

As concerns this clonotype: A clone one base away is much larger, so this may be a read error. The chain uses TRBV29-1 and TRBJ2-3, with 12 bases matching TRBD1. The CDR3 runs to 15 residues. The V gene's germline CDR1 is SQVTM and CDR2 ANQGSEA. This chain's CDR3 is CSVGQGALGTDAQYF. The CDR3 nucleotides are TGCAGCGTGGGACAGGGGGCATTGGGCACAGATGCGCAGTATTTT.

As for this clonotype: This sequence may be a read error, since a much larger clone differs from it by one base. The genes are TRBV20-1 and TRBJ1-2; a possible D gene is TRBD1 (5 bases). Germline V gene data show CDR1 as DFQATT and CDR2 as SNEGSKA (reference sequence). The CDR3 has 13 amino acids. The CDR3 spells CSATDSRVWGYIF. Written as DNA, the CDR3 is TGCAGTGCTACCGACAGTCGCGTTTGGGGCTACATCTTC.

A word on this clonotype: This may arise from a read error, as a much more abundant clone is one base away. This chain links TRBV29-1 with TRBJ2-6; D remains unclear. Germline V gene lookup returns CDR1 SQVTM and CDR2 ANQGSEA. This CDR3 region has 13 residues. The CDR3 nucleotides read TGCGGCGTAGAGTTGGCTGGGGCCAACGTCCTGACTTTC. This sequence encodes CGVELAGANVLTF. Together with reference TRBV29-1 and TRBJ2-6, the CDR3 gives the full variable domain: SAVISQKPSRDICQRGTSLTIQCQVDSQVTMMFWYRQQPGQSLTLIATANQGSEATYESGFVIDKFPISRPNLTFSTLTVSNMSPEDSSIYLCGVELAGANVLTFGAGSRLTVL.

This clonotype was seen once. Germline is not matched at one junction end, which may reflect a read error. The rearrangement uses TRBV2 and TRBJ2-2; 9 bases line up with TRBD1. The germline V gene encodes CDR1 SNHLY and CDR2 FYNNEI. This CDR3 spans 15 amino acids. The CDR3 DNA sequence: TGTGCCGGCACCGGACAGGGGCTGAACACCGGGGAGCTGATTTTT. Protein product: CAGTGQGLNTGELIF.

The gene calls are TRBV11-2 and TRBJ1-5; TRBD1 matches 7 bases. From germline, CDR1 is SGHAT and CDR2 FQNNGV. The CDR3 covers 15 residues. V lost 7 bases and J lost 8; bases outside the gene matches: 14. The CDR3 DNA reads TGTGCCAGCACCCCAAGGGCAGGGGGACTAGAGCCCCAGCATTTT. It is translated as CASTPRAGGLEPQHF.